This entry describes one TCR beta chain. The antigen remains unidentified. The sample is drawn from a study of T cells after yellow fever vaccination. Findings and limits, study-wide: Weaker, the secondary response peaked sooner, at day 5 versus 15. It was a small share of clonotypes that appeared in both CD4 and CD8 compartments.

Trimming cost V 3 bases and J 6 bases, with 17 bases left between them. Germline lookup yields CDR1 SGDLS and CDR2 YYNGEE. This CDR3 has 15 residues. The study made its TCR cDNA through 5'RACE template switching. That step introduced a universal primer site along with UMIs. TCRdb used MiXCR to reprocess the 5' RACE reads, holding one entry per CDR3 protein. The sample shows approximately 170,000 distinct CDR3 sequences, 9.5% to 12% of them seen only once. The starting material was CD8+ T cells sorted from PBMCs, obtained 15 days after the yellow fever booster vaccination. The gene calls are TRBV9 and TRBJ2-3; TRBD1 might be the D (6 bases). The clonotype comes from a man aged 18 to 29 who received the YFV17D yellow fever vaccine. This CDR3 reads CASSGGAGVVDTQYF. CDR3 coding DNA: TGTGCCAGCAGCGGAGGGGCAGGGGTGGTGGATACGCAGTATTTT.